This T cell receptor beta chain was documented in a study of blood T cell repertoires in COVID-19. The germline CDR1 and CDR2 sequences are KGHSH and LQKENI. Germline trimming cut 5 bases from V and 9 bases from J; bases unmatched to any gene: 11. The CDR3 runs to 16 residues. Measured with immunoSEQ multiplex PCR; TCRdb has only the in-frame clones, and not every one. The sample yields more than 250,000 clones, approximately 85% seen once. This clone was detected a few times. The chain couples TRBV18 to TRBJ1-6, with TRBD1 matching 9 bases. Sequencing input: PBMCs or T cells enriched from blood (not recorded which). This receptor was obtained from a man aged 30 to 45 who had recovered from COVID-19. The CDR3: CASSSTGTGFASPLHF. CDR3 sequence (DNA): TGTGCCAGCTCATCTACCGGGACAGGGTTCGCTTCACCCCTCCACTTT.